Below, one T cell receptor (beta chain) is given with its context. The record originates from a study of blood T cell repertoires in COVID-19. The method was immunoSEQ multiplex PCR; TCRdb's version includes in-frame clones alone and lacks a portion of them. The sample records about 480,000 clones, 85% to 90% being singletons. Recruits, aged about 18 to 95 years, lived in 24 US areas. The sequencing sample was made of PBMCs or T cells enriched from blood (not recorded which). The clonotype originates from a woman aged 40 to 50 who had recovered from COVID-19.

CDR3 residues: CASSLADRFDRAGNGYTF. The DNA of the CDR3 is TGCGCCAGCAGCTTGGCCGATAGATTTGACAGGGCTGGAAATGGCTACACCTTC. The chain is built from TRBV5-1 and TRBJ1-2; 7 bases are shared with TRBD1. Germline V gives CDR1 SGHRS, CDR2 YFSETQ. The CDR3 totals 18 residues. J was trimmed by 6 bases and V by 0 bases; bases with no gene match: 17.